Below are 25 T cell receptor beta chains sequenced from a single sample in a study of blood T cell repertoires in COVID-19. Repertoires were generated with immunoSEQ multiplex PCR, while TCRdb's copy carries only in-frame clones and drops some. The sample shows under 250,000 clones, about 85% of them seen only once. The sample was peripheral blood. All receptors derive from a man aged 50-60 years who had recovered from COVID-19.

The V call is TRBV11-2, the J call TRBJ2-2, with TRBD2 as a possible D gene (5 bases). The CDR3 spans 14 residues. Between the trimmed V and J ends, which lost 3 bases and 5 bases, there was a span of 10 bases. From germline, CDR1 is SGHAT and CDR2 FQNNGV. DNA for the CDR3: TGTGCCAGCAGCTTGGACTCCATAACCGGGGAGCTGTTTTTT. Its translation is CASSLDSITGELFF.

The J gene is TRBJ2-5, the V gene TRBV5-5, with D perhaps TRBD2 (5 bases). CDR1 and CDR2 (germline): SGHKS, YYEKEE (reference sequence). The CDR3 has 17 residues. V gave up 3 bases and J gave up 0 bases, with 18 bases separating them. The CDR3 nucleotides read TGTGCCAGCAGCTCGCCGACTACCGCTGGTTACCAAGAGACCCAGTACTTC. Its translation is CASSSPTTAGYQETQYF.

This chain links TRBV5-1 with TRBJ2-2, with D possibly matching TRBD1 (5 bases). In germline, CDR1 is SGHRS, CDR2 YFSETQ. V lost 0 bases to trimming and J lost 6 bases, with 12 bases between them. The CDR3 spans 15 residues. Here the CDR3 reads CASSLEGVTAGELFF. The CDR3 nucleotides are TGCGCCAGCAGCTTGGAAGGGGTCACTGCCGGGGAGCTGTTTTTT. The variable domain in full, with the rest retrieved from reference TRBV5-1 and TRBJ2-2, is KAGVTQTPRYLIKTRGQQVTLSCSPISGHRSVSWYQQTPGQGLQFLFEYFSETQRNKGNFPGRFSGRQFSNSRSEMNVSTLELGDSALYLCASSLEGVTAGELFFGEGSRLTVL.

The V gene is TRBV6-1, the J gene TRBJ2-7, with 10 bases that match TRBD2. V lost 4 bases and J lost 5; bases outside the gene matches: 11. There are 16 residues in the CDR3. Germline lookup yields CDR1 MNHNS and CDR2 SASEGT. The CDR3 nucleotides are TGTGCCAGCAGTGTGCTGGGGCCTAGCGGGAGCCACGAGCAGTACTTC. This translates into CASSVLGPSGSHEQYF.

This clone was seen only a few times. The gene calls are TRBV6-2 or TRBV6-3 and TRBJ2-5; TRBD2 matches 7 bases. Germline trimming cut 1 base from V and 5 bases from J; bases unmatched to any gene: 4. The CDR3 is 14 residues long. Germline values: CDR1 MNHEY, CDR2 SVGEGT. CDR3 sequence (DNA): TGTGCCAGCAGTTACTGGGGGGGGAGGGAGACCCAGTACTTC. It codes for CASSYWGGRETQYF.

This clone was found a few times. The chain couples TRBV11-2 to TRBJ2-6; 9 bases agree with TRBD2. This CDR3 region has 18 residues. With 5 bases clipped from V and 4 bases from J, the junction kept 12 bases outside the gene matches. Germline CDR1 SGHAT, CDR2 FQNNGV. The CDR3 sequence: CASSPSRGLAPGANVLTF. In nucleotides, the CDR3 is TGTGCCAGCAGCCCCAGCCGGGGACTAGCTCCCGGGGCCAACGTCCTGACTTTC. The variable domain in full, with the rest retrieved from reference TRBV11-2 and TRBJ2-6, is EAGVAQSPRYKIIEKRQSVAFWCNPISGHATLYWYQQILGQGPKLLIQFQNNGVVDDSQLPKDRFSAERLKGVDSTLKIQPAKLEDSAVYLCASSPSRGLAPGANVLTFGAGSRLTVL.

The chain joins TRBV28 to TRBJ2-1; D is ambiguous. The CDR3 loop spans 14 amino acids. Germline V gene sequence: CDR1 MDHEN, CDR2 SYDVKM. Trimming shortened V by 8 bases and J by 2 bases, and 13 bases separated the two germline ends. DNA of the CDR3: TGTGCCAGCTTCTCAGGAATCCCCTACAATGAGCAGTTCTTC. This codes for CASFSGIPYNEQFF.

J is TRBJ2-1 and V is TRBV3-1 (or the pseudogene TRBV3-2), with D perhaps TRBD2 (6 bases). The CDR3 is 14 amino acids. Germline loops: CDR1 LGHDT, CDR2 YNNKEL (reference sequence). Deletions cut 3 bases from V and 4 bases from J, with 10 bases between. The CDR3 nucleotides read TGTGCCAGCAGCCATCCGGACTATTACAATGAGCAGTTCTTC. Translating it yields CASSHPDYYNEQFF.

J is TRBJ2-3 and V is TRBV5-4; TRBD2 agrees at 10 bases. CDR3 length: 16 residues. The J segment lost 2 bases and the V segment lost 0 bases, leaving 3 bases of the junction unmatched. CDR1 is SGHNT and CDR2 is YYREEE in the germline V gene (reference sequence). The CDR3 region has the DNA TGTGCCAGCAGCTTGGGGAGCGGGGGGGCCACAGATACGCAGTATTTT. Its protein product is CASSLGSGGATDTQYF.

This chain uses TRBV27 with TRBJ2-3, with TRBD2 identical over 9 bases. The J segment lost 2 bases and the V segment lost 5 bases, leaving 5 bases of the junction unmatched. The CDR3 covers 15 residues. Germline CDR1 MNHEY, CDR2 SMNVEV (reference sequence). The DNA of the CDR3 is TGTGCCAGCAGTCGACTAGCGGAGTTCACAGATACGCAGTATTTT. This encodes CASSRLAEFTDTQYF.

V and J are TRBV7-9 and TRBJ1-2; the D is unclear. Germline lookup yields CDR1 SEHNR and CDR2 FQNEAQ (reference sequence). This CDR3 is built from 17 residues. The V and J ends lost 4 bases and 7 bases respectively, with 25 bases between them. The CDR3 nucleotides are TGTGCCAGCAGCTATCCCGACCCCGGCCGCAGAGGTCTTGGCTACACCTTC. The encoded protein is CASSYPDPGRRGLGYTF.

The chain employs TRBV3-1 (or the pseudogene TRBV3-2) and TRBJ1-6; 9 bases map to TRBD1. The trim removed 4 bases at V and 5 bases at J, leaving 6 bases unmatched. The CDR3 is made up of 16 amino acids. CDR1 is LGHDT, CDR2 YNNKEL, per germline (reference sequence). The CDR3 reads CASSPTGTGNNSPLHF. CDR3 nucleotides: TGTGCCAGCAGCCCGACGGGGACAGGGAATAATTCACCCCTCCACTTT.

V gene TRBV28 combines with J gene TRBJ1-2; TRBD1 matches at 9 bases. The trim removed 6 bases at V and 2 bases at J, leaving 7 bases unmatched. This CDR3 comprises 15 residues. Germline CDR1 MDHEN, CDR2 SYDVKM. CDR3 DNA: TGTGCCAGCAGCCCCGGGACAGGGCCAAACTATGGCTACACCTTC. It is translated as CASSPGTGPNYGYTF.

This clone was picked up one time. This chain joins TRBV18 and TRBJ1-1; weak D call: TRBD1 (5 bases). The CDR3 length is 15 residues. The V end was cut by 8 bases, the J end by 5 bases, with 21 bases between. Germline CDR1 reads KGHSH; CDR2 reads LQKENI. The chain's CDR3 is CASPRQNRNETEAFF. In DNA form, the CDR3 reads TGTGCCAGCCCCCGACAGAATCGTAATGAGACTGAAGCTTTCTTT. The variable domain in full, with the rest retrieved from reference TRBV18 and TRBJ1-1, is NAGVMQNPRHLVRRRGQEARLRCSPMKGHSHVYWYRQLPEEGLKFMVYLQKENIIDESGMPKERFSAEFPKEGPSILRIQQVVRGDSAAYFCASPRQNRNETEAFFGQGTRLTVV.

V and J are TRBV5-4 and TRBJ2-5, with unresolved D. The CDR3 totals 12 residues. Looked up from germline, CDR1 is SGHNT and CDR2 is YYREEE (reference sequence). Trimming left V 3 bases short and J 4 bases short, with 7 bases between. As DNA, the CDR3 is TGTGCCAGCAGCTCCCCTAGAGAGACCCAGTACTTC. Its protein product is CASSSPRETQYF.

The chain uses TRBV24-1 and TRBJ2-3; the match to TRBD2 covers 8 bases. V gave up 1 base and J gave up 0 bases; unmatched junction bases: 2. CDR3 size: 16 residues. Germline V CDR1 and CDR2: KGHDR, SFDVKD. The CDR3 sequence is CATSDFRGGSTDTQYF. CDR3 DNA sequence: TGTGCCACCAGTGATTTCCGGGGGGGAAGCACAGATACGCAGTATTTT.

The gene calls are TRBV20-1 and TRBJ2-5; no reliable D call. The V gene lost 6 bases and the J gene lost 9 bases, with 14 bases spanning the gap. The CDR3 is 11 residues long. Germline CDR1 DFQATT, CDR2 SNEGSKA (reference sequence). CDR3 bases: TGCAGTGCAGTTCGGGTGGATTCCCAGTACTTC. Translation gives CSAVRVDSQYF.

Here the CDR3 reads CASKRTSGDRYEQYF. The CDR3 DNA sequence: TGTGCCAGCAAGAGGACTAGCGGGGATAGGTACGAGCAGTACTTC. This chain joins TRBV4-2 and TRBJ2-7; 12 bases align to TRBD2. Losses at the gene ends were 7 bases for V and 4 bases for J; bases not matched to a gene: 8. Germline values: CDR1 LGHNA, CDR2 YNFKEQ. The CDR3 is 15 residues long.

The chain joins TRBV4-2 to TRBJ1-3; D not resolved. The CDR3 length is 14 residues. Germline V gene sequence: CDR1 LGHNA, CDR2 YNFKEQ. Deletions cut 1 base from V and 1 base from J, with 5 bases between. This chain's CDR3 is CASSQGVSGNTIYF. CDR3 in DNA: TGTGCCAGCAGCCAAGGAGTTTCTGGAAACACCATATATTTT.

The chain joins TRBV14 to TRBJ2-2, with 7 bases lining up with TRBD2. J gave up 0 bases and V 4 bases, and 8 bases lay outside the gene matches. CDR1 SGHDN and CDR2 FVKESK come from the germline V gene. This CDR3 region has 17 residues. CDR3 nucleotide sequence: TGTGCCAGCAGCCTACGTACCAGCGGGACGAACACCGGGGAGCTGTTTTTT. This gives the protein CASSLRTSGTNTGELFF.

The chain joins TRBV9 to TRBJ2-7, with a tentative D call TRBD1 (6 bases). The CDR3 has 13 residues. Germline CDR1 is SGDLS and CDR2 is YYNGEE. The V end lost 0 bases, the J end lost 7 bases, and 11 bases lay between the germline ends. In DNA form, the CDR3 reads TGTGCCAGCAGCGTAGATACAGGGCGGGAGCAGTACTTC. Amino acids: CASSVDTGREQYF.

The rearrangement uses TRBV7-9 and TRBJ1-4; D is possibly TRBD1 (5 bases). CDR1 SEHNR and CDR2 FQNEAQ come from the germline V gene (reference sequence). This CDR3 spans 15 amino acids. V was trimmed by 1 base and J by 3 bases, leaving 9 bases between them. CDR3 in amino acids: CASSLGGAANEKLFF. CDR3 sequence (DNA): TGTGCCAGCAGCTTAGGTGGGGCGGCTAATGAAAAACTGTTTTTT.

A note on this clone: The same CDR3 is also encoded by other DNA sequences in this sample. The CDR3 nucleotides are TGTGCCAGCAGTCTGACAGGGAACACTGAAGCTTTCTTT. Its protein is CASSLTGNTEAFF. V and J are TRBV12-3 or TRBV12-4 and TRBJ1-1, with a possible D match to TRBD1 (6 bases). V was cut by 5 bases and J by 1 base, with 8 bases left in between. The CDR3 has 13 amino acids.

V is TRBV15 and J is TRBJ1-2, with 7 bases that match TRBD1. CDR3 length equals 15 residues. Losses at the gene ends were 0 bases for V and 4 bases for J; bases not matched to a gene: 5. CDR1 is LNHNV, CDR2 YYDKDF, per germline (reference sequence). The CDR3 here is CATSRDPTGTYGYTF. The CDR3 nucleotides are TGTGCCACCAGCAGAGATCCGACAGGGACCTATGGCTACACCTTC. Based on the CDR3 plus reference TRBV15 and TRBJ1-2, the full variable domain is DAMVIQNPRYQVTQFGKPVTLSCSQTLNHNVMYWYQQKSSQAPKLLFHYYDKDFNNEADTPDNFQSRRPNTSFCFLDIRSPGLGDTAMYLCATSRDPTGTYGYTFGSGTRLTVV.

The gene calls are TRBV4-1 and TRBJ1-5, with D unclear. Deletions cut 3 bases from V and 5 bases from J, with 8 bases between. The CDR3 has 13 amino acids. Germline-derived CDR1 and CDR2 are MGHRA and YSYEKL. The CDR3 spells CASSQATYQPQHF. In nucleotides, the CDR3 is TGCGCCAGCAGCCAGGCCACCTATCAGCCCCAGCATTTT.